This passage covers 8 T cell receptor beta chains from one sample sequenced in a study of blood T cell repertoires in COVID-19. The protocol was immunoSEQ multiplex PCR, while the TCRdb copy is restricted to in-frame clones and leaves out a portion. The repertoire consists of 80,000 to 95,000 clones, with approximately 91% occurring once and the leading ten covering around 7.9%. Sequenced input: peripheral blood. These receptors all come from a man aged 65 to 79 with acute or convalescent COVID-19.

Of note for this clone: Additional DNA sequences in this sample encode the identical CDR3. The rearrangement links TRBV28 to TRBJ2-7; 14 bases are a match to TRBD2. CDR1 is MDHEN, CDR2 SYDVKM, per germline. V gave up 5 bases and J gave up 0 bases; unmatched junction bases: 9. The CDR3 sequence is 18 residues long. The CDR3 here is CASSPGLAGGLSSYEQYF. CDR3 nucleotide sequence: TGTGCCAGCAGTCCAGGACTAGCGGGGGGCCTCAGCTCCTACGAGCAGTACTTC.

The chain joins TRBV5-1 to TRBJ1-6; 9 bases are shared with TRBD1. The CDR3 totals 16 residues. Germline values: CDR1 SGHRS, CDR2 YFSETQ. Trimming took 1 base from V and 6 from J; bases not matched to a gene: 5. CDR3 coding DNA: TGCGCCAGCAGCTTGACGGGACAGGGACCTAATTCACCCCTCCACTTT. The encoded protein is CASSLTGQGPNSPLHF.

The V gene is TRBV19, the J gene TRBJ2-1, with a possible D match to TRBD1 (6 bases). The ends were cut back, 5 bases at V and 4 bases at J, with 12 bases in the middle. Germline CDR1 LNHDA, CDR2 SQIVND (reference sequence). The CDR3 length is 14 residues. The CDR3 reads CASSARGPYNEQFF. DNA of the CDR3: TGTGCCAGTAGTGCCAGGGGTCCTTACAATGAGCAGTTCTTC.

This chain joins TRBV28 and TRBJ2-7; the match to TRBD1 covers 7 bases. CDR3 length: 18 residues. Germline V gives CDR1 MDHEN, CDR2 SYDVKM. The V and J ends lost 2 bases and 1 base, in that order; junction bases with no gene match: 14. The DNA of the CDR3 is TGTGCCAGCAGTTTACGCCTGTCGGACAGGAAGCGGTCCTACGAGCAGTACTTC. The encoded protein is CASSLRLSDRKRSYEQYF.

The V call is TRBV5-1, the J call TRBJ2-3; 10 nucleotides align to TRBD2. J lost 4 bases, V lost 3 bases, and 14 bases had no gene match. Germline V gene data show CDR1 as SGHRS and CDR2 as YFSETQ. The CDR3 has 18 residues. The CDR3 coding sequence is TGCGCCAGCAGCTCTCACTTCCCCGGGACTAGCGATCCAGATACGCAGTATTTT. It translates to CASSSHFPGTSDPDTQYF.

The gene calls are TRBV11-2 and TRBJ2-7; TRBD2 is a possible D gene (5 bases). Trimming took off 7 bases at V and 1 base at J, with 14 bases between the two ends. CDR1 and CDR2 from the germline V gene are SGHAT and FQNNGV. The CDR3 has 14 residues. CDR3: CASKTNSVSYEQYF. CDR3 sequence (DNA): TGTGCCAGCAAGACTAATTCTGTTTCCTACGAGCAGTACTTC.

The chain has TRBV5-1 and TRBJ2-2; TRBD1 aligns across 8 bases. Germline values: CDR1 SGHRS, CDR2 YFSETQ. The V segment lost 7 bases and the J segment 2 bases; nucleotides outside the gene matches: 7. The CDR3 loop spans 15 amino acids. CDR3 loop: CASRRPGGNTGELFF. As DNA, the CDR3 is TGCGCCAGCCGAAGACCAGGGGGCAACACCGGGGAGCTGTTTTTT.

The chain combines TRBV27 with TRBJ2-7; D is possibly TRBD2 (5 bases). The V and J ends lost 4 bases and 0 bases respectively, with 13 bases between them. The CDR3 contains 15 residues. The germline gives CDR1 MNHEY, CDR2 SMNVEV (reference sequence). CDR3 nucleotides: TGTGCCAGCAGTTCCGACGGACTTTTCTCCTACGAGCAGTACTTC. Its protein is CASSSDGLFSYEQYF.